The clone carrying this T cell receptor beta chain was seen just once. Antigen specificity is unknown. This sample is part of a study of Ad26.COV2.S vaccination and SARS-CoV-2 variants. The treatment is: some 20 received Ad26.COV2.S at low or high dose, single or two shots; roughly five received placebo; per-sample allocation not given. After the first vaccine or placebo injection, samples were drawn on day 63. The vaccine antigen was prefusion-stabilized Wuhan SARS-CoV-2 spike. Trimming removed 8 bases at V and 7 bases at J, with 5 bases between. This CDR3 is built from 9 residues. Germline-derived CDR1 and CDR2 are MDHEN and SYDVKM. Libraries were prepared by immunoSEQ multiplex PCR; TCRdb keeps only in-frame clonotypes and omits some of them. The profile shows 350,000 to 550,000 clones, 80% to 90% of them singletons. Study-level points and caveats: Substantial post-vaccination breadth of spike-specific CD8+ and CD4+ T cell responses was reported.

The sample here was peripheral blood, taken in a trial of Ad26.COV2.S vaccine versus placebo. The chain combines TRBV28 with TRBJ2-5, with D perhaps TRBD1 or TRBD2 (5 bases each). This clonotype was sampled from a person aged 18-65 years who received the Ad26.COV2.S COVID-19 vaccine or a placebo. The CDR3: CASGGTQYF. The CDR3 coding sequence is TGTGCCAGCGGGGGGACCCAGTACTTC.